This T cell receptor (beta chain) derives from a study of blood T cell repertoires in COVID-19. Background on the study: Acute and convalescent COVID-19 specimens originated in the United States, Italy and Spain. Nucleic acid was either cDNA or gDNA, and it came from T cells, B-cell-depleted T cells, or PBMCs.

CDR1 is LNHDA and CDR2 is SQIVND in the germline V gene (reference sequence). The CDR3 extends over 12 amino acids. The trim removed 6 bases at V and 4 bases at J, leaving 1 base unmatched. Assay used: immunoSEQ multiplex PCR; TCRdb lists only in-frame clones, some missing. Among more than 250,000 clones listed, 70% to 90% were seen once. Specimen: PBMCs or T cells enriched from blood (not recorded which). This TCR was sampled from a woman in her twenties or thirties who had recovered from COVID-19. The V call is TRBV19, the J call TRBJ1-1; 8 bases line up with TRBD1. The CDR3 nucleotides are TGTGCCAGTAGGACAGGGGCCACTGAAGCTTTCTTT. Translating gives CASRTGATEAFF.